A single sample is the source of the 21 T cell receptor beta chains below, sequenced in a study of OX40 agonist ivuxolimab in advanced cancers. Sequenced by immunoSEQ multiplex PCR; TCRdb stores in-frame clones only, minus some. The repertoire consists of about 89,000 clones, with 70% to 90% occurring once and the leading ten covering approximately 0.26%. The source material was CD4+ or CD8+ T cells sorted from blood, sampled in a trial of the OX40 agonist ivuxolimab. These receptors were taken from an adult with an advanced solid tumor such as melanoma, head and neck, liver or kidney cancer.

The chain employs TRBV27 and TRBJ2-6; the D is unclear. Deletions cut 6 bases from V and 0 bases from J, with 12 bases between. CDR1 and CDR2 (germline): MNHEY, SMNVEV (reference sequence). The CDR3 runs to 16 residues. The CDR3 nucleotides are TGTGCCAGCAGGGCACCCTCCCTCTCTGGGGCCAACGTCCTGACTTTC. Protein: CASRAPSLSGANVLTF. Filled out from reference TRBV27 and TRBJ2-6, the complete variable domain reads EAQVTQNPRYLITVTGKKLTVTCSQNMNHEYMSWYRQDPGLGLRQIYYSMNVEVTDKGDVPEGYKVSRKEKRNFPLILESPSPNQTSLYFCASRAPSLSGANVLTFGAGSRLTVL.

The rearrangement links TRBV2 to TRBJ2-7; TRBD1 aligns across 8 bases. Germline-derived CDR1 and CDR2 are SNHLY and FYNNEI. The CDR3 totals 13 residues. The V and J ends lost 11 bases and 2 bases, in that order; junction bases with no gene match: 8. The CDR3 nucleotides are TGTGCCGGGGGGAGACAGGGGACCTACGAGCAGTACTTC. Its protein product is CAGGRQGTYEQYF.

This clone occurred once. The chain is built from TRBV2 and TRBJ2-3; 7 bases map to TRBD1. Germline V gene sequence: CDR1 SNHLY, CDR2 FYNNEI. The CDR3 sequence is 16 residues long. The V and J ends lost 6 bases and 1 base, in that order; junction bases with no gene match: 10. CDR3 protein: CASSWDSPKGTDTQYF. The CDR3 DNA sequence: TGTGCCAGCAGCTGGGACAGTCCCAAGGGCACAGATACGCAGTATTTT.

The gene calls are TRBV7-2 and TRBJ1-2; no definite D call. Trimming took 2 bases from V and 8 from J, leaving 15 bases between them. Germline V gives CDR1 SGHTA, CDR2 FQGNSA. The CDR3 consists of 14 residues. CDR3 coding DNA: TGTGCCAGCAGCTTATACGAAACCCCTAGCGGCTACACCTTC. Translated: CASSLYETPSGYTF.

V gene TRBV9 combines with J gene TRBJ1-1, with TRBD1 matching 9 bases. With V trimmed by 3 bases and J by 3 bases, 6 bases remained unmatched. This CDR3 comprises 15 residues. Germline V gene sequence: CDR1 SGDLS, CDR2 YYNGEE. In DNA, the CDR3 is TGTGCCAGCAGCGGTTGGACAGGGGTTGACACTGAAGCTTTCTTT. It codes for CASSGWTGVDTEAFF.

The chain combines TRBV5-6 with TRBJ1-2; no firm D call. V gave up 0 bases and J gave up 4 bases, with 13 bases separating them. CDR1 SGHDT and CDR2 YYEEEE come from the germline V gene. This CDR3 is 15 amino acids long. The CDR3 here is CASSLVAAGFYGYTF. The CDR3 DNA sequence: TGTGCCAGCAGCTTGGTCGCAGCCGGATTCTATGGCTACACCTTC.

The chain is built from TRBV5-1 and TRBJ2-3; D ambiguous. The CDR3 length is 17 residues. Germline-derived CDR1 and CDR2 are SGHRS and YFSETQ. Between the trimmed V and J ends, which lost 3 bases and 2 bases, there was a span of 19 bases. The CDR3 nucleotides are TGCGCCAGCAGCTCCGCTCTAGTGCCGCTTAACACAGATACGCAGTATTTT. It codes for CASSSALVPLNTDTQYF.

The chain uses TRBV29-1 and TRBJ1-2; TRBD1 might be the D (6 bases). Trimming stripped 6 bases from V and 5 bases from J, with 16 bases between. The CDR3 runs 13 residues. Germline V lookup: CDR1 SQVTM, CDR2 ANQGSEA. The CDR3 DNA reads TGCAGCGTCGATACCAGGGGTGGGTATGGCTACACCTTC. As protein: CSVDTRGGYGYTF.

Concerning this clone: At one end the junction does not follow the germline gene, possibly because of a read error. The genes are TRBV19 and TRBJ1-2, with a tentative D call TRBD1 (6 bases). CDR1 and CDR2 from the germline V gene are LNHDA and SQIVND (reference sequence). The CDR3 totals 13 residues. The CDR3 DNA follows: TGTGCCAGTACTATAGGGGGGATTGGCGGCTACACCTTC. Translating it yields CASTIGGIGGYTF.

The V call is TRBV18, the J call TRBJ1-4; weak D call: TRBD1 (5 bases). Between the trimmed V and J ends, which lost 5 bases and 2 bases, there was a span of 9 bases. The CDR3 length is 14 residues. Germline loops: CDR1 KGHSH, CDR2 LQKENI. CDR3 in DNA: TGTGCCAGCTCATTGGGGGTGACTAATGAAAAACTGTTTTTT. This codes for CASSLGVTNEKLFF.

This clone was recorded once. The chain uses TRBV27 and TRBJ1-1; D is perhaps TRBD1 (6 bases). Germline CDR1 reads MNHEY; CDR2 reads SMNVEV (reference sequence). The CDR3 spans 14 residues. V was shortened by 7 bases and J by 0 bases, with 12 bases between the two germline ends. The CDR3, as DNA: TGTGCCAGCACAACCGGACAGATGAACACTGAAGCTTTCTTT. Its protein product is CASTTGQMNTEAFF.

CDR3 nucleotides: TGTGCCAGTTTAAACCCTATATGGGACAGGAGAGCTTTCTTT. Translated: CASLNPIWDRRAFF. V and J are TRBV6-1 and TRBJ1-1, with TRBD1 matching over 8 bases. The CDR3 covers 14 residues. V lost 9 bases, J lost 10 bases, and 16 bases stayed unmatched. The germline CDR1 and CDR2 sequences are MNHNS and SASEGT.

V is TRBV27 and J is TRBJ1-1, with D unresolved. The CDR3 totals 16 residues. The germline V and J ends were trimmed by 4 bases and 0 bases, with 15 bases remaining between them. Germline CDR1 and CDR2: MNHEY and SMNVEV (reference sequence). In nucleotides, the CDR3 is TGTGCCAGCAGTTCTCTAGGCCCGGTTCTGAACACTGAAGCTTTCTTT. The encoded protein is CASSSLGPVLNTEAFF.

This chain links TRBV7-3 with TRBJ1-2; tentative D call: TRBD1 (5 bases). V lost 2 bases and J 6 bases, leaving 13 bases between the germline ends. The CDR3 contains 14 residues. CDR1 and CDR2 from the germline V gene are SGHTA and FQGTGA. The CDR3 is CASSLSGTTDGYTF. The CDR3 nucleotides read TGTGCCAGCAGCTTATCCGGGACGACGGATGGCTACACCTTC.

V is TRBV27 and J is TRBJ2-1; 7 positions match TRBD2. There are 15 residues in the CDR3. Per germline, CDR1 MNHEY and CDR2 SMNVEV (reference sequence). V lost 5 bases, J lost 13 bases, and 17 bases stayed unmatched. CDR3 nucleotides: TGTGCCAGCAGTCCCATGGGGGTTTACCTAGCGGCTCAGTTCTTC. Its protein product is CASSPMGVYLAAQFF.

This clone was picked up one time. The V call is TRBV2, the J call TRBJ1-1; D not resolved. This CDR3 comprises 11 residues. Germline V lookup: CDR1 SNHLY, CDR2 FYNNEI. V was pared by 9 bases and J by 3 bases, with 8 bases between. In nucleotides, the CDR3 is TGTGCCAGTGGGTTTGACACTGAAGCTTTCTTT. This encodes CASGFDTEAFF.

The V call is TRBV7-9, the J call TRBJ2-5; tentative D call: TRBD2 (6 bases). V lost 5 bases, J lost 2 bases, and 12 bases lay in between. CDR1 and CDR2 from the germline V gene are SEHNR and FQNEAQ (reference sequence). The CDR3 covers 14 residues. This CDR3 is CASSPFGGQETQYF. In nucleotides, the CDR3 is TGTGCCAGCAGCCCGTTCGGAGGGCAAGAGACCCAGTACTTC. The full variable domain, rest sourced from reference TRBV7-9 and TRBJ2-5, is DTGVSQNPRHKITKRGQNVTFRCDPISEHNRLYWYRQTLGQGPEFLTYFQNEAQLEKSRLLSDRFSAERPKGSFSTLEIQRTEQGDSAMYLCASSPFGGQETQYFGPGTRLLVL.

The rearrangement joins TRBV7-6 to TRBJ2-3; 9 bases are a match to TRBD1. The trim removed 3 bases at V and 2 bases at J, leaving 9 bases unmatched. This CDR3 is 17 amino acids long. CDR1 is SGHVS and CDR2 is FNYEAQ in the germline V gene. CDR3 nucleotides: TGTGCCAGCAGCTTGAACAGGGGGCCCTTTGACACAGATACGCAGTATTTT. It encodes CASSLNRGPFDTDTQYF.

This CDR3 reads CASSASGGADTQYF. DNA for the CDR3: TGTGCCAGCAGTGCTAGCGGGGGTGCAGATACGCAGTATTTT. V is TRBV2 and J is TRBJ2-3, with 10 bases matching TRBD2. There are 14 residues in the CDR3. Germline V lookup: CDR1 SNHLY, CDR2 FYNNEI. J gave up 4 bases and V 4 bases, and 2 bases lay outside the gene matches.

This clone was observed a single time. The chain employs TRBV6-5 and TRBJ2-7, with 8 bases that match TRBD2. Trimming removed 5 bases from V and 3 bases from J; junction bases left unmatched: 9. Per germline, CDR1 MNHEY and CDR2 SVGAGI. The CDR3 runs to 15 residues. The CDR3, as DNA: TGTGCCAGCAGTCCACTCGGGGGGGAGGTCTACGAGCAGTACTTC. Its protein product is CASSPLGGEVYEQYF.

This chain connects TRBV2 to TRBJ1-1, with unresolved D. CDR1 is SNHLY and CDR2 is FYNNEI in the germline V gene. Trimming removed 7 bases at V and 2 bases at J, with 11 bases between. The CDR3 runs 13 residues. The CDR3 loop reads CASTLRVNTEAFF. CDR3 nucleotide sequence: TGTGCCAGCACCCTAAGGGTAAACACTGAAGCTTTCTTT.